The subject of this entry is one TCR beta chain. What it binds is unknown. This record comes from a study of T cell responses to AZD1222 COVID-19 vaccine. Study results and limitations: Donors were chiefly white British, with a greater number of females, and clonal diversity was perhaps underestimated.

TCRdb keeps only in-frame clones here, not all; method: immunoSEQ multiplex PCR. The sample has some 83,000 clones, roughly 86% seen once. The CDR3 length is 15 residues. Germline CDR1 is MNHEY and CDR2 is SMNVEV (reference sequence). Trimming cost V 2 bases and J 1 base, with 12 bases left between them. The sample consisted of peripheral blood, taken on day 0 of AZD1222 vaccination. The TCR originated in an adult in good health. This chain uses TRBV27 with TRBJ2-7, with D tentatively TRBD1 or TRBD2 (5 bases each). CDR3 loop: CASSLSGTGSYEQYF. Here the CDR3 DNA reads TGTGCCAGCAGTTTAAGTGGGACGGGGTCCTACGAGCAGTACTTC.